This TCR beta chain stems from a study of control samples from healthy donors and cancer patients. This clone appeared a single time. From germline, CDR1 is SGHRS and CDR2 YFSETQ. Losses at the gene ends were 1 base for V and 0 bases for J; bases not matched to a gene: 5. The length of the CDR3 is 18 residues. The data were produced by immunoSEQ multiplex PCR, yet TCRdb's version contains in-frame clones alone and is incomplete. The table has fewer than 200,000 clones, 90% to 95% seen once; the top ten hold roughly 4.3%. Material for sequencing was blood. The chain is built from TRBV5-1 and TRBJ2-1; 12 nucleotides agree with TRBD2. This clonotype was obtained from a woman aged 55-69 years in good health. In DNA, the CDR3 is TGCGCCAGCAGCTTGACTAGCGGGGGGATGAGCTCCTACAATGAGCAGTTCTTC. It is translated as CASSLTSGGMSSYNEQFF.